This T cell receptor (beta chain) derives from a study of CD8 T cells in Susac syndrome (dated by TCRdb to the late 2010s). Looking at the study overall: Of the Susac syndrome patients who were sequenced, roughly 8 were in clinical remission while more than five had clinically active disease. At blood withdrawal, Susac syndrome patients were either therapy-naive, taking corticosteroids (in some cases with IVIg as well), or taking IVIg alone. Repertoire sequencing was used to test whether CD8+ T cell activation and differentiation in Susac syndrome was antigen driven. The clonality of the CD8+ T cell repertoire was compared across approximately 11 healthy donors, some 14 Susac syndrome patients and roughly 16 multiple sclerosis patients.

Counted from cysteine to phenylalanine, this CDR3 has 20 amino acids. CDR3 DNA is the only sequence kept; it has 60 bases, read in frame from the first base. From the germline V gene, CDR1 is MNHNS and CDR2 is SASEGT. From V the trimming removes 7 bases and from J it removes 0 bases, while the gene matches leave 18 bases of the junction unaccounted for. Peripheral blood CD8+ and CD4+ T cells from healthy donors, Susac syndrome patients and multiple sclerosis patients were profiled using high-throughput TCR beta sequencing. The Susac syndrome patients fulfilled recently defined diagnostic criteria for either definite or probable disease. Bulk CD8+ and CD4+ T cells were purified by magnetic negative isolation, whereas CD8+ TEMRA cells were enriched by FACS. Blood was collected in EDTA tubes and processed within 24 hours, with PBMCs isolated through density gradient centrifugation. PBMCs intended for TCR sequencing were cryopreserved in liquid nitrogen and were subsequently thawed in a 37 degrees C water bath. Purity of sorted or isolated CD4+, CD8+ and CD8+ TEMRA cells was at least 90%.

With regard to this clonotype: It lacks a known antigen. No quality values exist for individual bases; no much larger clone is one base distant.

The full study reports these points: Clonal expansion was observed in Susac syndrome CD8+ repertoires, with the highest expansion in CD8+ TEMRA cells and greater expansion in clinically active than in remitting patients. The number of individuals in the TCR sequencing and HLA analysis was acknowledged as relatively small. Looking at Susac-specific public clones, the researchers identified some 16 in the total CD8+ repertoire and about 5 in the CD8+ TEMRA repertoire.

RNA was extracted with the RNeasy kit and roughly 0.45 to 1 ug was reverse transcribed using random hexamers. TCR beta CDR3 regions were amplified with the immunoSEQ multiplex PCR assay covering 54 Vbeta and 13 Jbeta segments. To correct PCR amplification bias, a synthetic template baseline was used for both primer optimization and computational correction. In the original analysis: Reads were assigned to V, D and J genes according to IMGT and analyzed in immunoSEQ Analyzer, with only productive sequences retained. To calculate clonality, Shannon entropy was normalized by log2 of the number of productive unique sequences and then subtracted from one. For each patient and control, public and private clones were evaluated within the 100 most prevalent clones. Susac-specific clones were defined as absent from healthy and MS cohorts, about 1,100 published viral clones and other ImmuneACCESS disease sequences. In-frame beta chains were kept once TCRdb had trimmed the public reads at Q25 with fastp and called clones with MiXCR. Each CDR3 protein gets just one entry, which takes the most common genes and DNA from the rows behind it. The V and J calls here are based on TCRdb, not the publication. The sample table holds roughly 100,000 distinct CDR3 sequences, of which approximately 96% were seen once. About 0.65% of the sample is held by the ten biggest clonotypes.

Material: CD8+ T cells from PBMCs. The rearrangement combines TRBV6-1 with TRBJ1-6, and 7 bases in between align with TRBD1. This TCR came from a human donor with Susac syndrome. The CDR3 region reads CASTPRGQPDLSSYNSPLHF. The bases read TGTGCCAGCACCCCCCGGGGACAGCCGGATCTTAGCTCCTATAATTCACCCCTCCACTTT.